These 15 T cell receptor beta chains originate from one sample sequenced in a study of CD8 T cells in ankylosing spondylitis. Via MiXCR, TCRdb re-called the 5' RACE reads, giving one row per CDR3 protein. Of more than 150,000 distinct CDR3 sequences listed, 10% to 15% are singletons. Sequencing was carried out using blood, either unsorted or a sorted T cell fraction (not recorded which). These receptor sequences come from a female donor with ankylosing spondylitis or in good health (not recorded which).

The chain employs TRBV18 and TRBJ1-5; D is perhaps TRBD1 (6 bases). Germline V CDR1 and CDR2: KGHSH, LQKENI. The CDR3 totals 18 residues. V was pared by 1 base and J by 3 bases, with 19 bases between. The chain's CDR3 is CASSPRGQGTAYNQPQHF. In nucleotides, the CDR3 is TGTGCCAGCTCACCACGGGGGCAGGGTACCGCTTACAATCAGCCCCAGCATTTT.

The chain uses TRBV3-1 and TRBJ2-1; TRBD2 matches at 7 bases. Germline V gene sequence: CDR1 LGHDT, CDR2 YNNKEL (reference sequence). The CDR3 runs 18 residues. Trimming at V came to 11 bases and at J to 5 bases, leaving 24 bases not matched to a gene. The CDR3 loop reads CACCQGLAGGMGNNEQFF. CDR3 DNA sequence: TGTGCCTGCTGCCAAGGGCTAGCCGGGGGGATGGGGAACAATGAGCAGTTCTTC.

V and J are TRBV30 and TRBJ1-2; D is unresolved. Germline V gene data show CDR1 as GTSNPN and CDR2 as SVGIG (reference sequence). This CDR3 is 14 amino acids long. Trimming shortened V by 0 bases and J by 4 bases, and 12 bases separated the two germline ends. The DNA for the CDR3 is TGTGCCTGGAGTGTAGTGGACCCCCCCTATGGCTACACCTTC. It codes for CAWSVVDPPYGYTF.

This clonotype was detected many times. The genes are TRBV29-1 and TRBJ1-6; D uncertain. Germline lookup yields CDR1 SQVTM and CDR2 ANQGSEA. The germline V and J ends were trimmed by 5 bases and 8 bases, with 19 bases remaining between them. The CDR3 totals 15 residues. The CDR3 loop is CSVLGWPGRDSPLHF. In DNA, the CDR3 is TGCAGCGTTTTAGGTTGGCCGGGGAGAGATTCACCCCTCCACTTT.

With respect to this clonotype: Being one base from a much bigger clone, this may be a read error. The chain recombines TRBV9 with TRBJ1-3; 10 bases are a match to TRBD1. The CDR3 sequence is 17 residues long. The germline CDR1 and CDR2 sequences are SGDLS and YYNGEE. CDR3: CASSVSGTGAAGTTIYF. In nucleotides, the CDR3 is TGTGCCAGCAGCGTCTCCGGGACAGGGGCCGCTGGAACCACCATATATTTT.

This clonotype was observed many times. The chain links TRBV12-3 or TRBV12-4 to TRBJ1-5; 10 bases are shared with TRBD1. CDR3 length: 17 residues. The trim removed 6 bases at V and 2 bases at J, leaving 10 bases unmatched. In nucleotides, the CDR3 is TGTGCCAGCAGCCCCGGACAGGGGGGTCCGGGCAATCAGCCCCAGCATTTT. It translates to CASSPGQGGPGNQPQHF.

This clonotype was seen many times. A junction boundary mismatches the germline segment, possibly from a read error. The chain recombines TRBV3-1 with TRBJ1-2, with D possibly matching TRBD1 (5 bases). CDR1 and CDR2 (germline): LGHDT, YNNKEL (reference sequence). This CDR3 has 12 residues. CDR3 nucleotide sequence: TGTGCCAGCAGCCAAGATGGGACTAGTGAAGAATTC. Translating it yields CASSQDGTSEEF.

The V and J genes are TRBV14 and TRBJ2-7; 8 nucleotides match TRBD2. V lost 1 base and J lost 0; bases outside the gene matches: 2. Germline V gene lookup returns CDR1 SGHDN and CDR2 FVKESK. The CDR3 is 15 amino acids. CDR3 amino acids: CASSQGSGSSYEQYF. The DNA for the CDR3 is TGTGCCAGCAGCCAAGGCAGCGGGAGCTCCTACGAGCAGTACTTC.

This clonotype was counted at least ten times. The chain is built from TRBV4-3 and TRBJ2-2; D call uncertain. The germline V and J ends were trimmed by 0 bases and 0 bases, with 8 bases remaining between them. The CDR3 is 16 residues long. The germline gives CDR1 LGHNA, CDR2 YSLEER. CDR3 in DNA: TGCGCCAGCAGCCAAGAAGGCGAATCGAACACCGGGGAGCTGTTTTTT. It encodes CASSQEGESNTGELFF.

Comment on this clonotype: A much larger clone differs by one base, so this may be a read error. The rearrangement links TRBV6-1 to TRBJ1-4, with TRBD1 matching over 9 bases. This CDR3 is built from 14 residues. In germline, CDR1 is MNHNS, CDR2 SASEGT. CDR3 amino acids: CASSVQGAGEKLLF. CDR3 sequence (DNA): TGTGCCAGCAGTGTACAGGGGGCTGGGGAAAAACTGCTTTTT.

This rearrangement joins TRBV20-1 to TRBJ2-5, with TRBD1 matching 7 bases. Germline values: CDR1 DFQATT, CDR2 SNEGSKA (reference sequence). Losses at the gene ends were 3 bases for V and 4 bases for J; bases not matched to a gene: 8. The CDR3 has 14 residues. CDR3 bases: TGCAGTGCTAGGAAGGGACAGTTTGCAGAGACCCAGTACTTC. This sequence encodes CSARKGQFAETQYF.

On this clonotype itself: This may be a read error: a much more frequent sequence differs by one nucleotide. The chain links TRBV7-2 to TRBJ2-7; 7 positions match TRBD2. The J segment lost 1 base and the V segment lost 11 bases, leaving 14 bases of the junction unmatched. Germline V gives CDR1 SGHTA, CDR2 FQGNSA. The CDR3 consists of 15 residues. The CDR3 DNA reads TGTGCCGGCACCCTGCGACTAGCTGAATCCTACGAGCAGTACTTC. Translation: CAGTLRLAESYEQYF.

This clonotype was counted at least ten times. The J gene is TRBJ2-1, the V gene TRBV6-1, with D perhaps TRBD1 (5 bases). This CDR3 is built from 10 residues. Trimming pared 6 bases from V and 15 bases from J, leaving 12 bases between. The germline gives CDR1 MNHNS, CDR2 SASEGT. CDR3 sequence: CASSSGIPFF. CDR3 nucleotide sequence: TGTGCCAGCAGCTCAGGGATTCCGTTCTTC.

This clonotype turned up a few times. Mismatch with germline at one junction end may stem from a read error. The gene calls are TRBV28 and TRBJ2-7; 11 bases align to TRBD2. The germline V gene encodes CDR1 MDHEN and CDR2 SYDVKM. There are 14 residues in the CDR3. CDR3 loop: CASSFAGTSGASGF. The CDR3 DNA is TGTGCCAGCAGTTTCGCAGGGACTAGCGGCGCTTCGGGGTTC.

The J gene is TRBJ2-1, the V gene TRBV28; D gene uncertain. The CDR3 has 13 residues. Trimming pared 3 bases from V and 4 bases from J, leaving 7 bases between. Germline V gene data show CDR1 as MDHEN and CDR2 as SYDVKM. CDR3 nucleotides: TGTGCCAGCAGTTTTAGGATGTACAATGAGCAGTTCTTC. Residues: CASSFRMYNEQFF.